One and the same sample provided the 11 T cell receptor beta chains below, sequenced in a study of T cell changes during pregnancy in multiple sclerosis. Clones were sequenced by immunoSEQ multiplex PCR, and TCRdb holds only the in-frame ones, with some missing. The sample holds about 96,000 clones, roughly 92% seen once. This specimen consisted of peripheral blood, obtained in the first trimester of pregnancy. The receptors come from a female donor with multiple sclerosis, enrolled in a pregnancy study.

This rearrangement joins TRBV9 to TRBJ2-2, with TRBD1 as a possible D gene (6 bases). V was pared by 2 bases and J by 1 base, with 6 bases between. The length of the CDR3 is 14 residues. Germline V gene data show CDR1 as SGDLS and CDR2 as YYNGEE. The CDR3 nucleotides read TGTGCCAGCAGCGTGACAGGGAACACCGGGGAGCTGTTTTTT. Its translation is CASSVTGNTGELFF.

The J gene is TRBJ2-3, the V gene TRBV27; D remains unclear. CDR1 is MNHEY and CDR2 is SMNVEV in the germline V gene (reference sequence). The CDR3 totals 14 residues. Between the trimmed V and J ends, which lost 4 bases and 1 base, there was a span of 9 bases. CDR3 bases: TGTGCCAGCAGTTCTCCCAAGCGCACAGATACGCAGTATTTT. As protein: CASSSPKRTDTQYF.

The chain is built from TRBV11-2 and TRBJ2-7; 8 bases map to TRBD1. The CDR3 length is 13 residues. CDR1 SGHAT and CDR2 FQNNGV come from the germline V gene. V dropped 4 bases and J dropped 6; count of bases not matched to a gene: 5. CDR3 amino acids: CASSSDRALEQYF. CDR3 DNA: TGTGCCAGCAGCTCGGACAGGGCCCTCGAGCAGTACTTC.

This chain joins TRBV19 and TRBJ2-7; TRBD1 might be the D (6 bases). CDR1 is LNHDA and CDR2 is SQIVND in the germline V gene (reference sequence). The V gene lost 5 bases and the J gene lost 0 bases, with 11 bases spanning the gap. This CDR3 comprises 14 residues. The CDR3 DNA sequence: TGTGCCAGTAGTCTGGCGGACAGCTCCTACGAGCAGTACTTC. Its translation is CASSLADSSYEQYF.

Written as DNA, the CDR3 is TGTGCCAGCAGCCCGGGGATTTCGTGGGAGGGCATCTACGAGCAGTACTTC. Translating gives CASSPGISWEGIYEQYF. This chain connects TRBV14 to TRBJ2-7; 7 nucleotides line up with TRBD2. The CDR3 loop spans 17 amino acids. CDR1 is SGHDN and CDR2 is FVKESK in the germline V gene. After removal of 4 bases from V and 3 bases from J, the junction contained 15 bases not matched to a gene.

The chain has TRBV2 and TRBJ2-7, with 9 bases that match TRBD1. J gave up 3 bases and V 8 bases, and 14 bases lay outside the gene matches. Germline-derived CDR1 and CDR2 are SNHLY and FYNNEI. The CDR3 consists of 16 residues. The CDR3 reads CASPRSSDRGNYEQYF. In DNA form, the CDR3 reads TGTGCCAGCCCACGTTCCTCCGACAGGGGGAACTACGAGCAGTACTTC.

The genes are TRBV19 and TRBJ2-7, with 8 positions matching TRBD1. The CDR3 has 14 amino acids. Trimming at V came to 5 bases and at J to 1 base, leaving 4 bases not matched to a gene. Germline V lookup: CDR1 LNHDA, CDR2 SQIVND (reference sequence). CDR3 DNA sequence: TGTGCCAGTAGTCCCGGGACAGGATCCTACGAGCAGTACTTC. Protein sequence: CASSPGTGSYEQYF.

The V and J genes are TRBV27 and TRBJ1-5; D might be TRBD1 (5 bases). The CDR3 runs to 15 residues. Per the germline V gene, CDR1 is MNHEY and CDR2 is SMNVEV (reference sequence). V was clipped by 0 bases and J by 7 bases, with 13 bases between them. In nucleotides, the CDR3 is TGTGCCAGCAGTTTATCGCAAGGGGCCGGGCAGCCCCAGCATTTT. Its translation: CASSLSQGAGQPQHF.

The chain couples TRBV6-6 to TRBJ1-2; 8 bases map to TRBD1. CDR3 length equals 13 residues. Germline CDR1 reads MNHNY; CDR2 reads SVGAGI (reference sequence). V trimming: 1 base; J trimming: 7 bases; junction bases outside the gene matches: 2. CDR3 residues: CASSYWQGAGYTF. Written as DNA, the CDR3 is TGTGCCAGCAGTTACTGGCAGGGGGCTGGCTACACCTTC.

In this sample, this clone turned up a few times. The chain carries TRBV19 and TRBJ2-2; D possibly corresponds to TRBD2 (6 bases). Per germline, CDR1 LNHDA and CDR2 SQIVND (reference sequence). V was clipped by 5 bases and J by 0 bases, with 19 bases between them. The CDR3 contains 18 residues. Written as DNA, the CDR3 is TGTGCCAGTAGTCGAGGCGGGATCGTAACTGCGAACACCGGGGAGCTGTTTTTT. This translates into CASSRGGIVTANTGELFF. Full variable domain (remainder filled in from reference TRBV19 and TRBJ2-2): DGGITQSPKYLFRKEGQNVTLSCEQNLNHDAMYWYRQDPGQGLRLIYYSQIVNDFQKGDIAEGYSVSREKKESFPLTVTSAQKNPTAFYLCASSRGGIVTANTGELFFGEGSRLTVL.

The chain recombines TRBV6-5 with TRBJ1-1, with TRBD1 matching over 9 bases. The V gene end was trimmed by 0 bases and the J gene end by 7 bases; junction bases not matched to a gene: 3. The CDR3 has 14 amino acids. Germline V CDR1 and CDR2: MNHEY, SVGAGI. The CDR3 here is CASSYSRTGDEAFF. The DNA for the CDR3 is TGTGCCAGCAGTTACTCCCGGACAGGGGATGAAGCTTTCTTT.